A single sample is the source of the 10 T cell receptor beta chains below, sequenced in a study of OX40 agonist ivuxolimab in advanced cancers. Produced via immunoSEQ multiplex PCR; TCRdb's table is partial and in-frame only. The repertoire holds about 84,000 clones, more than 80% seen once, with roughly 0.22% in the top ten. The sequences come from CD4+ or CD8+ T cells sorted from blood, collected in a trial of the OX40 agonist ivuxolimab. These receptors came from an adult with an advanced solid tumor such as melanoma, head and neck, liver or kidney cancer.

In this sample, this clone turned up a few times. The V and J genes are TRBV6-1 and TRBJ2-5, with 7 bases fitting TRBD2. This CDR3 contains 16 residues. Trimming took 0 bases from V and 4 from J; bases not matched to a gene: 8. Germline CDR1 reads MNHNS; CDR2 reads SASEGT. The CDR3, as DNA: TGTGCCAGCAGTGAAGCTGGGGGGAGGGGAGGAGAGACCCAGTACTTC. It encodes CASSEAGGRGGETQYF.

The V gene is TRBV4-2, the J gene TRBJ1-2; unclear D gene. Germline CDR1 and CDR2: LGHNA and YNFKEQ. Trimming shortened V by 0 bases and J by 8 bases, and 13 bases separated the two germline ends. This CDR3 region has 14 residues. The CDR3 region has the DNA TGTGCCAGCAGCCAAGATGGCCTGGCGGAGGGCTACACCTTC. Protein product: CASSQDGLAEGYTF.

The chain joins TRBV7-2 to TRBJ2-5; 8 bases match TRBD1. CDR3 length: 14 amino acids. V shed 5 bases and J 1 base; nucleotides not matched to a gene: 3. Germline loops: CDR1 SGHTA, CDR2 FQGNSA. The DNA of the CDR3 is TGTGCCAGCAGCAAAGACAGGGGCCAAGAGACCCAGTACTTC. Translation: CASSKDRGQETQYF.

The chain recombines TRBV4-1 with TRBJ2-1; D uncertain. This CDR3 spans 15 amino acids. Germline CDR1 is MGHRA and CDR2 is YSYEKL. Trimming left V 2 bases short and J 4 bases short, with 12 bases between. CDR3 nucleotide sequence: TGCGCCAGCAGCCAAAGCATGATAGGATACAATGAGCAGTTCTTC. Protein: CASSQSMIGYNEQFF.

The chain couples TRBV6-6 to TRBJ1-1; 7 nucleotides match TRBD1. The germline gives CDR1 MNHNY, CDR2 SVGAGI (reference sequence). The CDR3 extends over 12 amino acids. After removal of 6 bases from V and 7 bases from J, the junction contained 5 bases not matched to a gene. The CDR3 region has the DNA TGTGCCAGCAGGGGACAGTATAATGAAGCTTTCTTT. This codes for CASRGQYNEAFF.

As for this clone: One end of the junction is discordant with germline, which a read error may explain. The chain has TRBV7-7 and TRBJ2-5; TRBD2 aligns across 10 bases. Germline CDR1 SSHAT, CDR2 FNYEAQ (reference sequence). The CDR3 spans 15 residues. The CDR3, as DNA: TGTGCTAGCAGCACCCTAGCGGGGGAGCGGGAGACCCAGTACTTC. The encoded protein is CASSTLAGERETQYF.

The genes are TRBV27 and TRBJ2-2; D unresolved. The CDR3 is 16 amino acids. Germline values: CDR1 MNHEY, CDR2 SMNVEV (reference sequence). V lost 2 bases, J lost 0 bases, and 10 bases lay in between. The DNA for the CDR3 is TGTGCCAGCAGTTTAAGGTCCAGCCCGAACACCGGGGAGCTGTTTTTT. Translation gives CASSLRSSPNTGELFF.

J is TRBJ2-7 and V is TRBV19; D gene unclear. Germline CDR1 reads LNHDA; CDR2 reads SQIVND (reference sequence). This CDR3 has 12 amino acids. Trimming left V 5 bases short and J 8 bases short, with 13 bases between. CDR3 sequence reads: CASSGPGMQQYF. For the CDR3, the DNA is TGTGCCAGTAGTGGCCCCGGTATGCAGCAGTACTTC.

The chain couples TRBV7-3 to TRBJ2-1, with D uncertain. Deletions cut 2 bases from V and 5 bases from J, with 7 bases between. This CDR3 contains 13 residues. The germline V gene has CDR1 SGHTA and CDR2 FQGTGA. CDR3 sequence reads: CASSLLSHNEQFF. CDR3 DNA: TGTGCCAGCAGCTTATTGAGCCACAATGAGCAGTTCTTC.

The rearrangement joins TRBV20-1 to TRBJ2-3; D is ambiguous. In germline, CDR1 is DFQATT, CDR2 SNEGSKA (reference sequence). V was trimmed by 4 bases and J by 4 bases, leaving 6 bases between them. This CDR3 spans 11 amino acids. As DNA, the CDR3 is TGCAGTGCTAAAGAGGCAGATACGCAGTATTTT. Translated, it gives CSAKEADTQYF.